Each of the 29 T cell receptor beta chains below was sequenced from the same sample in a study of cytomegalovirus exposure and HLA in healthy donors. This PCR relied on a set of 60 Vbeta primers and 13 Jbeta primers. This table comes from immunoSEQ multiplex PCR, and its TCRdb copy is limited to in-frame clones, with some not included. Of 75,000 to 100,000 clones listed, approximately 79% are singletons. Material for sequencing was PBMCs. These receptors were taken from a male donor in good health and CMV-seronegative.

The chain is built from TRBV15 and TRBJ2-2; 10 bases fit TRBD2. The CDR3 has 15 amino acids. The V and J ends lost 9 bases and 4 bases, in that order; junction bases with no gene match: 8. The germline gives CDR1 LNHNV, CDR2 YYDKDF (reference sequence). The CDR3 DNA reads as TGTGCCACGAAGCTAGCGGGAGTCAGCACCGGGGAGCTGTTTTTT. This translates into CATKLAGVSTGELFF.

On this clone itself: One end of the junction fails to match germline, which may point to a read error. This chain connects TRBV2 to TRBJ2-5; possible D gene TRBD2, 6 bases. Germline values: CDR1 SNHLY, CDR2 FYNNEI. This CDR3 region has 13 residues. This CDR3 reads CASAGEAQEAQYF. The CDR3 DNA reads as TGTGCCAGTGCCGGGGAGGCCCAAGAGGCCCAGTACTTC. The full variable domain, its missing parts supplied by reference TRBV2 and TRBJ2-5, is EPEVTQTPSHQVTQMGQEVILRCVPISNHLYFYWYRQILGQKVEFLVSFYNNEISEKSEIFDDQFSVERPDGSNFTLKIRSTKLEDSAMYFCASAGEAQEAQYFGPGTRLLVL.

The V gene is TRBV6-1, the J gene TRBJ2-1; 8 bases fit TRBD2. J lost 6 bases, V lost 0 bases, and 7 bases had no gene match. This CDR3 is 16 amino acids long. Germline V gene lookup returns CDR1 MNHNS and CDR2 SASEGT. In DNA, the CDR3 is TGTGCCAGCAGTGAAGCGCGGGCTAGCGGGCGCAATGAGCAGTTCTTC. Protein: CASSEARASGRNEQFF.

V is TRBV5-6 and J is TRBJ2-5; no clear D. This CDR3 is built from 13 residues. Germline lookup yields CDR1 SGHDT and CDR2 YYEEEE. V gave up 0 bases and J gave up 1 base, with 4 bases separating them. DNA for the CDR3: TGTGCCAGCAGCTTGGTAGTCCAAGAGACCCAGTACTTC. Protein: CASSLVVQETQYF.

The J gene is TRBJ2-7, the V gene TRBV7-2; possible D gene TRBD2, 6 bases. The CDR3 consists of 14 residues. The V end was cut by 4 bases, the J end by 6 bases, with 16 bases between. Per germline, CDR1 SGHTA and CDR2 FQGNSA. The CDR3 nucleotides read TGTGCCAGCAGCTGCCCCTTCGGGGGTTTCGAGCAGTACTTC. Its translation is CASSCPFGGFEQYF.

The chain joins TRBV27 to TRBJ2-7; 8 bases are shared with TRBD1. The CDR3 is 15 residues long. With V trimmed by 0 bases and J by 2 bases, 3 bases remained unmatched. CDR1 is MNHEY and CDR2 is SMNVEV in the germline V gene (reference sequence). DNA of the CDR3: TGTGCCAGCAGTTTATCTGGGACAGGAGCCTACGAGCAGTACTTC. Protein sequence: CASSLSGTGAYEQYF.

The rearrangement joins TRBV15 to TRBJ2-7, with 10 nucleotides matching TRBD1. This CDR3 has 16 amino acids. Germline CDR1 LNHNV, CDR2 YYDKDF (reference sequence). Germline trimming cut 2 bases from V and 2 bases from J; bases unmatched to any gene: 6. Here the CDR3 DNA reads TGTGCCACCAGCAGAACTAGACAGGGGGCGACCTACGAGCAGTACTTC. This codes for CATSRTRQGATYEQYF.

This clone was picked up a small number of times. Other DNA variants within this sample encode the same CDR3. The chain employs TRBV9 and TRBJ2-7; the match to TRBD2 covers 9 bases. Unmatched junction bases numbered 0, after V lost 0 bases and J lost 2 bases. Per the germline V gene, CDR1 is SGDLS and CDR2 is YYNGEE. The CDR3 contains 14 residues. The CDR3 region is CASSVGLAAYEQYF. As DNA, the CDR3 is TGTGCCAGCAGCGTAGGACTAGCGGCCTACGAGCAGTACTTC. Drawing the rest from reference TRBV9 and TRBJ2-7, the complete variable domain is DSGVTQTPKHLITATGQRVTLRCSPRSGDLSVYWYQQSLDQGLQFLIQYYNGEERAKGNILERFSAQQFPDLHSELNLSSLELGDSALYFCASSVGLAAYEQYFGPGTRLTVT.

The V and J genes are TRBV19 and TRBJ2-7, with TRBD1 matching over 8 bases. Per the germline V gene, CDR1 is LNHDA and CDR2 is SQIVND (reference sequence). Unmatched junction bases numbered 8, after V lost 4 bases and J lost 6 bases. The CDR3 spans 14 residues. Here the CDR3 reads CASSRGTDRVEQYF. The DNA of the CDR3 is TGTGCCAGTAGTAGAGGGACGGACAGGGTCGAGCAGTACTTC.

The chain links TRBV27 to TRBJ1-5, with D tentatively TRBD1 (6 bases). Germline V lookup: CDR1 MNHEY, CDR2 SMNVEV (reference sequence). CDR3 size: 14 residues. Trimming removed 5 bases at V and 4 bases at J, with 12 bases between. CDR3 loop: CASSVRTENQPQHF. CDR3 sequence (DNA): TGTGCCAGCAGTGTACGGACAGAGAATCAGCCCCAGCATTTT.

V is TRBV28 and J is TRBJ1-5; tentative D call: TRBD1 (6 bases). CDR1 and CDR2 from the germline V gene are MDHEN and SYDVKM. The CDR3 contains 15 residues. Trimming removed 3 bases from V and 5 bases from J, with 14 bases in between. CDR3 amino acids: CASSFPGRGDQPQHF. Here the CDR3 DNA reads TGTGCCAGCAGTTTCCCCGGCAGGGGCGATCAGCCCCAGCATTTT.

This sequence joins TRBV6-4 and TRBJ2-2; 7 bases line up with TRBD2. V gave up 3 bases and J gave up 6 bases; unmatched junction bases: 4. CDR3 length: 14 amino acids. Germline assignment: CDR1 MRHNA and CDR2 SNTAGT. CDR3 in DNA: TGTGCCAGCAGTGAAGATGGGAGGGCCGGGGAGCTGTTTTTT. Protein: CASSEDGRAGELFF.

The chain carries TRBV18 and TRBJ1-4, with D hard to call. This CDR3 comprises 13 residues. Germline CDR1 reads KGHSH; CDR2 reads LQKENI. Trimming shortened V by 1 base and J by 7 bases, and 7 bases separated the two germline ends. DNA for the CDR3: TGTGCCAGCTCACCACAACAGCTTGAAAAACTGTTTTTT. Translating gives CASSPQQLEKLFF.

This clone appeared once. The chain recombines TRBV29-1 with TRBJ2-6; D call uncertain. In germline, CDR1 is SQVTM, CDR2 ANQGSEA. V lost 3 bases and J 5 bases, leaving 5 bases between the germline ends. The CDR3 has 12 residues. This CDR3 is CSVDGRANVLTF. The CDR3 DNA reads as TGCAGCGTTGACGGTAGGGCCAACGTCCTGACTTTC.

The chain has TRBV6-5 and TRBJ1-2; 7 positions match TRBD1. Trimming at V came to 7 bases and at J to 7 bases, leaving 15 bases not matched to a gene. Germline values: CDR1 MNHEY, CDR2 SVGAGI. The CDR3 is 15 amino acids. The CDR3 DNA is TGTGCCAGCACCCCACGAGAGGGGGCAACGGCTGGCTACACCTTC. Its translation: CASTPREGATAGYTF.

This clone was observed a few times. CDR3 residues: CASSQVPTGGEAFF. CDR3 DNA sequence: TGCGCCAGCAGCCAAGTTCCCACAGGGGGAGAAGCTTTCTTT. This chain links TRBV4-1 with TRBJ1-1; 8 bases match TRBD1. Losses at the gene ends were 1 base for V and 8 bases for J; bases not matched to a gene: 6. Germline CDR1 MGHRA, CDR2 YSYEKL. The CDR3 covers 14 residues.

This clone was observed a few times. The chain employs TRBV28 and TRBJ1-2; D possibly corresponds to TRBD1 (5 bases). The CDR3 has 10 amino acids. The germline V gene has CDR1 MDHEN and CDR2 SYDVKM. V lost 8 bases to trimming and J lost 8 bases, with 9 bases between them. CDR3 nucleotides: TGTGCCAGCTGGAGGGACGGCTACACCTTC. Amino acid sequence: CASWRDGYTF.

The chain carries TRBV5-6 and TRBJ2-1, with a weak D call TRBD1 (6 bases). Deletions cut 4 bases from V and 2 bases from J, with 13 bases between. The CDR3 covers 15 residues. The germline CDR1 and CDR2 sequences are SGHDT and YYEEEE. CDR3 sequence reads: CASSLDRNPYNEQFF. CDR3 nucleotide sequence: TGTGCCAGCAGCCTCGACAGGAATCCCTACAATGAGCAGTTCTTC.

This rearrangement joins TRBV30 to TRBJ1-5, with TRBD1 matching 7 bases. This CDR3 is built from 16 residues. V shed 1 base, J shed 6 bases, and the junction held 12 bases outside the gene matches. Germline loops: CDR1 GTSNPN, CDR2 SVGIG (reference sequence). The CDR3 DNA reads as TGTGCCTGGAGTGCGTGGACAGGTAGGAGAATTCAGCCCCAGCATTTT. Translation: CAWSAWTGRRIQPQHF. Using reference TRBV30 and TRBJ1-5 for the parts outside the CDR3, the full variable domain is SQTIHQWPATLVQPVGSPLSLECTVEGTSNPNLYWYRQAAGRGLQLLFYSVGIGQISSEVPQNLSASRPQDRQFILSSKKLLLSDSGFYLCAWSAWTGRRIQPQHFGDGTRLSIL.

The J gene is TRBJ1-2, the V gene TRBV6-6; maybe TRBD1 (6 bases). The germline V gene has CDR1 MNHNY and CDR2 SVGAGI (reference sequence). V was cut by 4 bases and J by 6 bases, with 18 bases left in between. This CDR3 comprises 15 residues. The CDR3 reads CASSSLDRFLDGYTF. In DNA form, the CDR3 reads TGTGCCAGCAGTTCCTTGGACAGATTCCTCGATGGCTACACCTTC.

The chain carries TRBV29-1 and TRBJ1-2; D perhaps matches TRBD1 (5 bases). This CDR3 is 11 amino acids long. V was trimmed by 3 bases and J by 4 bases, leaving 6 bases between them. Germline V gene lookup returns CDR1 SQVTM and CDR2 ANQGSEA. CDR3 sequence (DNA): TGCAGCGTTGACCAGGGCTATGGCTACACCTTC. Translated: CSVDQGYGYTF.

The sample holds a few counts of this clone. The chain carries TRBV25-1 and TRBJ2-7; TRBD2 is a possible D gene (6 bases). The CDR3 totals 13 residues. The V and J ends lost 6 bases and 6 bases respectively, with 15 bases between them. Germline V gives CDR1 MGHDK, CDR2 SYGVNS. CDR3 region: CASRGGFEAEQYF. For the CDR3, the DNA is TGTGCCAGCAGGGGGGGTTTCGAAGCCGAGCAGTACTTC.

The chain links TRBV7-2 to TRBJ2-5, with 12 bases identical to TRBD2. Germline values: CDR1 SGHTA, CDR2 FQGNSA. This CDR3 spans 15 amino acids. V gave up 3 bases and J gave up 2 bases; unmatched junction bases: 1. DNA of the CDR3: TGTGCCAGCAGCTTGGGACTAGCGGGTCAAGAGACCCAGTACTTC. This sequence encodes CASSLGLAGQETQYF. Combining the CDR3 with reference TRBV7-2 and TRBJ2-5 gives the whole variable domain GAGVSQSPSNKVTEKGKDVELRCDPISGHTALYWYRQSLGQGLEFLIYFQGNSAPDKSGLPSDRFSAERTGGSVSTLTIQRTQQEDSAVYLCASSLGLAGQETQYFGPGTRLLVL.

This chain joins TRBV5-6 and TRBJ2-7, with 7 positions matching TRBD2. Trimming took 4 bases from V and 0 from J; bases not matched to a gene: 10. The germline gives CDR1 SGHDT, CDR2 YYEEEE. The CDR3 is made up of 16 amino acids. The CDR3 bases are TGTGCCAGCAGCCACCAACCGGGACTAAGCTCCTACGAGCAGTACTTC. Translating gives CASSHQPGLSSYEQYF.

The chain couples TRBV6-1 to TRBJ1-2; possibly TRBD1 for D (6 bases). CDR1 is MNHNS and CDR2 is SASEGT in the germline V gene. The CDR3 extends over 16 amino acids. The germline V and J ends were trimmed by 1 base and 4 bases, with 16 bases remaining between them. The CDR3 nucleotides are TGTGCCAGCAGTGAAGATGGCAGGGGAGTTCGCTATGGCTACACCTTC. This encodes CASSEDGRGVRYGYTF.

The V gene is TRBV6-5, the J gene TRBJ2-7; 8 nucleotides agree with TRBD1. The CDR3 runs to 16 residues. V shed 2 bases and J 3 bases; nucleotides not matched to a gene: 9. Germline V lookup: CDR1 MNHEY, CDR2 SVGAGI. The CDR3 sequence: CASSYRRYGTGYEQYF. As DNA, the CDR3 is TGTGCCAGCAGTTACAGGCGTTATGGGACAGGCTACGAGCAGTACTTC.

This clone has just a few counts. The chain recombines TRBV7-2 with TRBJ1-2; 7 bases are a match to TRBD1. The CDR3 contains 14 residues. CDR1 and CDR2 from the germline V gene are SGHTA and FQGNSA. The J segment lost 4 bases and the V segment lost 4 bases, leaving 6 bases of the junction unmatched. CDR3 region: CASSSGDSGYGYTF. The CDR3 nucleotides read TGTGCCAGCAGCTCAGGGGACAGCGGCTATGGCTACACCTTC.

The V call is TRBV10-3, the J call TRBJ2-3, with 8 bases lining up with TRBD2. The junction had 14 bases not matched to a gene; V was cut back by 6 bases and J by 6 bases. Germline CDR1 reads ENHRY; CDR2 reads SYGVKD. The CDR3 sequence is 16 residues long. This CDR3 reads CAIRTSTSGRADTQYF. CDR3 coding DNA: TGTGCCATCAGGACCTCAACTAGCGGAAGGGCCGATACGCAGTATTTT.

The rearrangement uses TRBV9 and TRBJ2-1; 14 positions match TRBD2. V lost 3 bases, J lost 12 bases, and 11 bases stayed unmatched. In germline, CDR1 is SGDLS, CDR2 YYNGEE. The CDR3 is 16 amino acids. The CDR3 protein is CASSGPSGTSGSLQFF. CDR3 in DNA: TGTGCCAGCAGCGGACCATCGGGGACTAGCGGGAGTCTGCAGTTCTTC.